This T cell receptor beta chain was captured by sequencing in a study of blood T cell repertoires in COVID-19. Across the whole study: The United States, Italy and Spain were the sources of the acute and convalescent COVID-19 samples.

TCRdb keeps only in-frame clones here, not all; method: immunoSEQ multiplex PCR. The sample has 140,000 to 150,000 clones, about 88% seen once; the top ten hold 2.3%. The CDR3 runs 13 residues. The V and J ends lost 6 bases and 8 bases, in that order; junction bases with no gene match: 6. Looked up from germline, CDR1 is MDHEN and CDR2 is SYDVKM. This clonotype originated in a human donor in a cohort sampled during active COVID-19. What was sequenced was peripheral blood. The gene calls are TRBV28 and TRBJ1-5; 8 nucleotides agree with TRBD1. The CDR3 bases are TGTGCCAGCAGCTGGACAGGGTATAAGCCCCAGCATTTT. Translated, it gives CASSWTGYKPQHF.